Each of the 25 T cell receptor beta chains below was sequenced from the same sample in a study of T-cell reconstitution after alpha-beta-depleted transplantation in children (dated by TCRdb to the mid-2010s). The protocol used for the library was PCR. Data came from an Illumina HiSeq 2500. To normalize quantification of the TCRbeta repertoire, the TCR libraries were built with molecular barcoding that relied on unique molecular identifiers. TCRdb trimmed the raw reads at Q25, called clones with MiXCR and kept productive beta chains. A single entry per CDR3 protein holds the most common genes and DNA from its merged rows. The sample has 610,000 or so distinct CDR3 sequences on record, 25% to 30% of them singletons. The leading ten clones occupy 36% of the sample. This specimen's treatment or condition label, per the study, means: allogeneic hematopoietic cell transplantation with graft depleted of TCRalphabeta T cells and CD19 B cells.

The material sequenced was PBMCs, taken before TCRalphabeta/CD19-depleted stem cell transplant. The receptors here all came from a boy less than two years old with Wiskott-Aldrich syndrome, due to receive a stem cell transplant.

V is TRBV12-3 or TRBV12-4 and J is TRBJ2-1; 12 bases match TRBD2. The length of the CDR3 is 13 residues. The trim removed 11 bases at V and 7 bases at J, leaving 6 bases unmatched. The CDR3 region has the DNA TGTGCCTGCCAGACTAGCGGGAGAAATGAGCAGTTCTTC. Translating gives CACQTSGRNEQFF.

The chain is built from TRBV30 and TRBJ2-7, with D unclear. Deletions cut 2 bases from V and 5 bases from J, with 7 bases between. The CDR3 is 11 residues long. Germline values: CDR1 GTSNPN, CDR2 SVGIG (reference sequence). The CDR3 sequence: CAWSPGDEQYF. The CDR3 coding sequence is TGTGCCTGGAGTCCAGGCGACGAGCAGTACTTC. Full variable domain (rest looked up from reference TRBV30 and TRBJ2-7): SQTIHQWPATLVQPVGSPLSLECTVEGTSNPNLYWYRQAAGRGLQLLFYSVGIGQISSEVPQNLSASRPQDRQFILSSKKLLLSDSGFYLCAWSPGDEQYFGPGTRLTVT.

The chain joins TRBV4-1 to TRBJ2-7; 7 positions agree with TRBD1. The V gene end was trimmed by 4 bases and the J gene end by 3 bases; junction bases not matched to a gene: 9. This CDR3 comprises 15 residues. Looked up from germline, CDR1 is MGHRA and CDR2 is YSYEKL. This chain's CDR3 is CASSPPGTADYEQYF. CDR3 bases: TGCGCCAGCAGCCCGCCCGGGACAGCAGACTACGAGCAGTACTTC.

The chain is built from TRBV20-1 and TRBJ1-2; a weak D match, TRBD1 (5 bases). The CDR3 is 13 residues long. Germline V gene data show CDR1 as DFQATT and CDR2 as SNEGSKA (reference sequence). V was pared by 6 bases and J by 5 bases, with 16 bases between. CDR3 in amino acids: CSAPDKGGYGYTF. In DNA form, the CDR3 reads TGCAGTGCACCGGACAAGGGAGGATATGGCTACACCTTC.

CDR3 coding DNA: TGTGCCAGCACCCCTTTGGTAGGGGGCTACGAGCAGTACTTC. Amino acids: CASTPLVGGYEQYF. The chain joins TRBV7-2 to TRBJ2-7; the D gene is possibly TRBD1 (6 bases). Deletions cut 7 bases from V and 3 bases from J, with 16 bases between. The CDR3 contains 14 residues. CDR1 and CDR2 (germline): SGHTA, FQGNSA.

V is TRBV7-9 and J is TRBJ1-2; 12 nucleotides agree with TRBD1. V trimming: 1 base; J trimming: 5 bases; junction bases outside the gene matches: 5. The CDR3 is 16 amino acids. Germline V gives CDR1 SEHNR, CDR2 FQNEAQ (reference sequence). The CDR3 loop is CASSLGDRGPYYGYTF. DNA of the CDR3: TGTGCCAGCAGCTTAGGGGACAGGGGGCCCTATTATGGCTACACCTTC. The full variable domain, with the rest looked up from reference TRBV7-9 and TRBJ1-2, is DTGVSQNPRHKITKRGQNVTFRCDPISEHNRLYWYRQTLGQGPEFLTYFQNEAQLEKSRLLSDRFSAERPKGSFSTLEIQRTEQGDSAMYLCASSLGDRGPYYGYTFGSGTRLTVV.

The chain employs TRBV20-1 and TRBJ2-1, with TRBD2 as a possible D gene (6 bases). The germline V gene encodes CDR1 DFQATT and CDR2 SNEGSKA (reference sequence). The CDR3 sequence is 14 residues long. V was clipped by 6 bases and J by 7 bases, with 19 bases between them. The CDR3 region is CSASYGTWVNEQFF. DNA for the CDR3: TGCAGTGCCAGCTATGGGACTTGGGTAAATGAGCAGTTCTTC.

This sequence joins TRBV6-5 and TRBJ1-5, with 9 bases identical to TRBD1. The CDR3 length is 18 residues. The germline CDR1 and CDR2 sequences are MNHEY and SVGAGI. The V and J ends lost 0 bases and 3 bases, in that order; junction bases with no gene match: 9. The DNA for the CDR3 is TGTGCCAGCAGTTACTCAACTTTAGGGACAGGGTACAATCAGCCCCAGCATTTT. Residues: CASSYSTLGTGYNQPQHF.

The chain combines TRBV12-3 or TRBV12-4 with TRBJ2-7, with TRBD1 matching over 11 bases. Losses at the gene ends were 6 bases for V and 6 bases for J; bases not matched to a gene: 7. The CDR3 contains 14 residues. The CDR3 DNA sequence: TGTGCCAGCAGACTTGGGACAGGGGGACGCGAGCAGTACTTC. Protein sequence: CASRLGTGGREQYF.

The V call is TRBV4-1, the J call TRBJ2-3, with 12 bases matching TRBD2. The length of the CDR3 is 18 residues. V was pared by 2 bases and J by 3 bases, with 9 bases of the junction left unmatched. In germline, CDR1 is MGHRA, CDR2 YSYEKL. The CDR3: CASSQLLHGLAGTDTQYF. DNA of the CDR3: TGCGCCAGCAGCCAACTCCTCCACGGACTAGCGGGAACAGATACGCAGTATTTT.

The V gene is TRBV12-3 or TRBV12-4, the J gene TRBJ2-7; 14 bases align to TRBD2. Unmatched junction bases numbered 5, after V lost 7 bases and J lost 6 bases. The CDR3 length is 14 residues. CDR3 sequence reads: CASTLGTSGSEQYF. The DNA for the CDR3 is TGTGCCAGCACCCTGGGGACTAGCGGGAGCGAGCAGTACTTC.

The CDR3 coding sequence is TGTGCCAGCAGTCCCCGCGTAGGGGGGAGCACAGATACGCAGTATTTT. It translates to CASSPRVGGSTDTQYF. This chain connects TRBV27 to TRBJ2-3, with D perhaps given as TRBD1 or TRBD2 (6 bases each). V dropped 5 bases and J dropped 0 bases, with 15 bases sitting between them. The CDR3 consists of 16 residues. Germline values: CDR1 MNHEY, CDR2 SMNVEV (reference sequence).

The chain uses TRBV5-1 and TRBJ2-3; D possibly matches TRBD1 or TRBD2 (5 bases each). The CDR3 has 16 amino acids. V lost 4 bases, J lost 0 bases, and 15 bases lay in between. Germline lookup yields CDR1 SGHRS and CDR2 YFSETQ. The CDR3, as DNA: TGCGCCAGCAGCCAGGGAGTTAAATCTAGCACAGATACGCAGTATTTT. This gives the protein CASSQGVKSSTDTQYF.

This clonotype came up a few times. The chain combines TRBV5-1 with TRBJ2-1, with D unresolved. The CDR3 contains 13 residues. Germline CDR1 SGHRS, CDR2 YFSETQ. Trimming took 2 bases from V and 4 from J, leaving 7 bases between them. This CDR3 reads CASSFNGYNEQFF. The CDR3 nucleotides are TGCGCCAGCAGCTTTAACGGGTACAATGAGCAGTTCTTC. Based on the CDR3 plus reference TRBV5-1 and TRBJ2-1, the full variable domain is KAGVTQTPRYLIKTRGQQVTLSCSPISGHRSVSWYQQTPGQGLQFLFEYFSETQRNKGNFPGRFSGRQFSNSRSEMNVSTLELGDSALYLCASSFNGYNEQFFGPGTRLTVL.

This sequence joins TRBV5-1 and TRBJ2-3; 9 bases are a match to TRBD2. CDR3 length: 17 amino acids. Per germline, CDR1 SGHRS and CDR2 YFSETQ. V lost 3 bases, J lost 1 base, and 9 bases stayed unmatched. The CDR3 DNA sequence: TGCGCCAGCAGCTGGAATCCGACTAGCGGAGGCACAGATACGCAGTATTTT. Its protein is CASSWNPTSGGTDTQYF.

The V call is TRBV7-9, the J call TRBJ1-1, with D uncertain. Germline CDR1 is SEHNR and CDR2 is FQNEAQ (reference sequence). V was pared by 2 bases and J by 1 base, with 5 bases between. There are 13 residues in the CDR3. CDR3 DNA sequence: TGTGCCAGCAGCTTATCCTCGAACACTGAAGCTTTCTTT. This encodes CASSLSSNTEAFF.

This clonotype has only a few counts. The chain carries TRBV4-1 and TRBJ2-1; maybe TRBD2 (7 bases). This CDR3 contains 14 residues. From germline, CDR1 is MGHRA and CDR2 YSYEKL. Trimming shortened V by 4 bases and J by 8 bases, and 15 bases separated the two germline ends. The CDR3 DNA reads as TGCGCCAGCAGCCTTCTCGGGGGGCTCGATGAGCAGTTCTTC. It is translated as CASSLLGGLDEQFF.

This clonotype was seen a few times. The V and J genes are TRBV5-5 and TRBJ2-1; D assignment may be TRBD1 or TRBD2 (6 bases each). V shed 0 bases and J shed 4 bases, with 14 bases lying between them. CDR3 length equals 16 residues. Germline V gene sequence: CDR1 SGHKS, CDR2 YYEKEE (reference sequence). The CDR3 loop is CASSLAEGGAYNEQFF. The CDR3, as DNA: TGTGCCAGCAGCTTGGCGGAGGGGGGCGCGTACAATGAGCAGTTCTTC.

This clonotype was observed a handful of times. The chain joins TRBV24-1 to TRBJ2-3; no reliable D call. Germline CDR1 is KGHDR and CDR2 is SFDVKD. Trimming pared 9 bases from V and 6 bases from J, leaving 9 bases between. The CDR3 runs 11 residues. The CDR3 DNA is TGTGCCACCGGTTTAGGCGATACGCAGTATTTT. This gives the protein CATGLGDTQYF.

V is TRBV7-3 and J is TRBJ2-5; D is uncertain. V lost 1 base and J 4 bases, leaving 13 bases between the germline ends. CDR1 is SGHTA, CDR2 FQGTGA, per germline. The CDR3 is 15 amino acids. The CDR3 reads CASSLNALVGETQYF. The CDR3 DNA reads as TGTGCCAGCAGCTTAAACGCGTTGGTAGGAGAGACCCAGTACTTC.

CDR3 DNA: TGCGCCAGCAGCTTGGACAGGGTCGGACTCCAGTACGAGCAGTACTTC. Its translation is CASSLDRVGLQYEQYF. This rearrangement joins TRBV5-1 to TRBJ2-7; maybe TRBD1 (6 bases). The CDR3 contains 16 residues. V lost 0 bases to trimming and J lost 4 bases, with 17 bases between them. Germline V gene data show CDR1 as SGHRS and CDR2 as YFSETQ.

This chain links TRBV27 with TRBJ2-3, with TRBD2 matching over 14 bases. This CDR3 spans 17 amino acids. V lost 0 bases, J lost 4 bases, and 3 bases stayed unmatched. CDR1 is MNHEY and CDR2 is SMNVEV in the germline V gene (reference sequence). In nucleotides, the CDR3 is TGTGCCAGCAGTTTATCGACTAGCGGGAGGGCCTCAGATACGCAGTATTTT. Translated: CASSLSTSGRASDTQYF.

The chain carries TRBV5-1 and TRBJ2-2; 7 bases agree with TRBD1. The trim removed 3 bases at V and 2 bases at J, leaving 4 bases unmatched. The germline V gene encodes CDR1 SGHRS and CDR2 YFSETQ. The CDR3 has 15 amino acids. The CDR3 nucleotides are TGCGCCAGCAGCTCCCAGGGGGACAACACCGGGGAGCTGTTTTTT. This codes for CASSSQGDNTGELFF.

This clonotype was seen more than once but under ten times. The chain joins TRBV6-5 to TRBJ2-3, with 15 bases aligning to TRBD2. CDR1 is MNHEY and CDR2 is SVGAGI in the germline V gene. Trimming took 2 bases from V and 1 from J; bases not matched to a gene: 1. The CDR3 has 17 amino acids. The CDR3 DNA reads as TGTGCCAGCAGTTACGGACTAGCGGGAGGGGGCACAGATACGCAGTATTTT. Protein sequence: CASSYGLAGGGTDTQYF.

The CDR3 protein is CASSQGSAGLKEPQHF. The CDR3 DNA reads TGTGCCAGCAGCCAAGGGTCGGCAGGGCTGAAGGAGCCCCAGCATTTT. The gene calls are TRBV3-1 and TRBJ1-5, with a tentative D call TRBD1 (5 bases). The germline V gene has CDR1 LGHDT and CDR2 YNNKEL (reference sequence). Trimming stripped 1 base from V and 8 bases from J, with 18 bases between. This CDR3 has 16 amino acids.